What follows describes a single T cell receptor beta chain. Its antigen is undetermined. Sequencing used immunoSEQ multiplex PCR; TCRdb keeps in-frame clones, though not all of them. Of 140,000 to 150,000 clones listed, 91% are singletons. The CDR3 totals 16 residues. V was trimmed by 3 bases and J by 1 base, leaving 16 bases between them. Germline V gene lookup returns CDR1 SGHRS and CDR2 YFSETQ. This entry comes from a study of T cell responses to AZD1222 COVID-19 vaccine. Study observations and caveats: Donors were largely white British and mainly female; clonal diversity was possibly underestimated. CD4 TCRs associated with vaccination spanned spike, dominating at 160-218 and 743-854.

This chain links TRBV5-1 with TRBJ1-1, with D hard to call. The sample consisted of peripheral blood, taken on day 0 of AZD1222 vaccination. The sequence was collected from an adult in good health. This CDR3 reads CASSSAGRGWNTEAFF. The DNA of the CDR3 is TGCGCCAGCAGCTCCGCGGGTAGAGGGTGGAACACTGAAGCTTTCTTT.